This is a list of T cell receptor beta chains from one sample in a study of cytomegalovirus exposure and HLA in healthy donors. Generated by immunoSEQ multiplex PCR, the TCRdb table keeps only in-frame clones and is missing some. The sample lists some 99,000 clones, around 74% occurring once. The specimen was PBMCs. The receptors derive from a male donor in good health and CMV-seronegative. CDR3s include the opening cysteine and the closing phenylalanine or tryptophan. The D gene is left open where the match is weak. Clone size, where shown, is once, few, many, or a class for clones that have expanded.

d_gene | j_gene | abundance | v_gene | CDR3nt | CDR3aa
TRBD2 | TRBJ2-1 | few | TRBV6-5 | TGTGCCAGCACCCCAGACCGGGGACTAGTTGATGAGCAGTTCTTC | CASTPDRGLVDEQFF
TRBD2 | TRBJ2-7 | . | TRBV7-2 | TGTGCCAGCAGTTCAGGACTAGCGCTCGACGAGCAGTACTTC | CASSSGLALDEQYF
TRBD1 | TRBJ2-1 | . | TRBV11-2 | TGTGCCAGCAGCGCCTCGGGACAGGGCTACAATGAGCAGTTCTTC | CASSASGQGYNEQFF
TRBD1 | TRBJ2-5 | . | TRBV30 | TGTGCCTGGAGGGCCCCCGGGACAGCAGAGACCCAGTACTTC | CAWRAPGTAETQYF
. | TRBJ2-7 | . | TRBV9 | TGTGCCAGCAGCGTAGACCCAAGGGGATTGAGTAACGAGCAGTACTTC | CASSVDPRGLSNEQYF
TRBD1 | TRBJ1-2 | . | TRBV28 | TGTGCCAGCAGCTCGCCGGGACAGGGGGCATTCTATGGCTACACCTTC | CASSSPGQGAFYGYTF
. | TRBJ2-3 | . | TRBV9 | TGTGCCAGCAGCGTCGGATCTGCTAGCGAGACAGATACGCAGTATTTT | CASSVGSASETDTQYF
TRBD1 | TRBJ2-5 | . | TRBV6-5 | TGTGCCAGCAGTTACGGGGCAGGGGGCACGGAGACCCAGTACTTC | CASSYGAGGTETQYF
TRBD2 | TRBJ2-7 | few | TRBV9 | TGTGCCAGCACTCCGGGACTAGCGGGAGACGAGCAGTACTTC | CASTPGLAGDEQYF
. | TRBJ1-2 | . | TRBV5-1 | TGCGCCAGCAGCTTTCGCACGGTCGGTATCTCCGGGGGGAACGATGGCTACACCTTC | CASSFRTVGISGGNDGYTF
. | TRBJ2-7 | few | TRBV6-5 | TGTGCCAGCAGGACAGTGAACTACGAGCAGTACTTC | CASRTVNYEQYF
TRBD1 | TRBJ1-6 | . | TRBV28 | TGTGCCAGCAGGGACAGGACTAATTCACCCCTCCACTTT | CASRDRTNSPLHF
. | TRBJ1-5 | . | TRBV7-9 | TGTGCCAGCTTCCGGGAGAAGGGCAATCAGCCCCAGCATTTT | CASFREKGNQPQHF
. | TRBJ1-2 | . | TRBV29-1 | TGCAGCGCGTCGGGAACAGCAAACTATGGCTACACCTTC | CSASGTANYGYTF
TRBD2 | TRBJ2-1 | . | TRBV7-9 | TGTGCCAGCAGCCCAGCGGGAGCGCGCGGGAATGAGCAGTTCTTC | CASSPAGARGNEQFF
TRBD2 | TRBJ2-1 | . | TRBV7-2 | TGTGCCAGCACCGCCTCGGGACTACAATACAATGAGCAGTTCTTC | CASTASGLQYNEQFF
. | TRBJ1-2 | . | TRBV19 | TGTGCCAGTAACTCAGGGTATGGCTACACCTTC | CASNSGYGYTF
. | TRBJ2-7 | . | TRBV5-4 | TGTGCCAGCAGCTTTGTGGGACAAATCTTCGAGCAGTACTTC | CASSFVGQIFEQYF
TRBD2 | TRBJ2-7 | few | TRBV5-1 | TGCGCCAGCAGCTTGCCTAGCGGGAATCCCTACGAGCAGTACTTC | CASSLPSGNPYEQYF
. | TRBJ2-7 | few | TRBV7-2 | TGTGCCAGCAGCTTAGGCTATCCATCCTACGAGCAGTACTTC | CASSLGYPSYEQYF
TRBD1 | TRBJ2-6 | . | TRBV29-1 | TGCAGCGTTGGTCCCGGGACAGGGGGACGCTCTGGGGCCAACGTCCTGACTTTC | CSVGPGTGGRSGANVLTF
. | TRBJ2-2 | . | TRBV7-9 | TGTGCCAGCAGCTTTCTCCGGGAGCCCGGGGAGCTGTTTTTT | CASSFLREPGELFF
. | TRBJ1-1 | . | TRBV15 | TGTGCCACCAGCAGAGACAGGGGGAACACTGAAGCTTTCTTT | CATSRDRGNTEAFF
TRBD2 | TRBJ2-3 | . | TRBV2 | TGTGCCAGCGGGGGACGGACTAGCGGAACCACAGATACGCAGTATTTT | CASGGRTSGTTDTQYF
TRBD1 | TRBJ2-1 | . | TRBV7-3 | TGTGCCAGCAGCTTCGACAGGGTGTATGAGCAGTTCTTC | CASSFDRVYEQFF
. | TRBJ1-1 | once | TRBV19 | TGTGCCAGTAGTATTCTTTTCAGTCAGGTCTTGAACACTGAAGCTTTCTTT | CASSILFSQVLNTEAFF